This T cell receptor (beta chain) was recorded in a study of cytomegalovirus exposure and HLA in healthy donors. Study-wide results and limits: In terms of immune exposure information, only CMV serostatus was available. In presence/absence analyses, roughly uniform sequencing depth across donors was assumed.

This clone was recorded a few times. The antigen is not known. The PCR contained 60 Vbeta and 13 Jbeta primers. Produced via immunoSEQ multiplex PCR; TCRdb's table is partial and in-frame only. Here the sample spans almost 200,000 clones, roughly 85% being singletons. The V gene lost 2 bases and the J gene lost 5 bases, with 15 bases spanning the gap. The CDR3 is 16 residues long. Germline V CDR1 and CDR2: SEHNR, FQNEAQ (reference sequence). This TCR derives from a woman between 45 and 60 years old in good health and CMV-seronegative. Sequencing was done on a sample of PBMCs. J is TRBJ2-2 and V is TRBV7-9; perhaps TRBD1 as D (5 bases). CDR3 bases: TGTGCCAGCAGCTTAACGAGTAACAGGCGAACCGGGGAGCTGTTTTTT. It is translated as CASSLTSNRRTGELFF.